This T cell receptor beta chain stems from a study of T cells expressing NK-cell markers (TCRdb year 2020). Regarding the research as a whole: Eight donors provided sorted CD3+CD56+NKG2C+, CD3+CD56+NKG2C- and CD3+CD56-NKG2C+ T-cell subsets, whose TCR beta-chain repertoires were profiled. Of the eight sequenced donors, seven were found to be HCMV-seropositive and one was found to be HCMV-seronegative. All eight donors whose samples were sequenced were randomly selected healthy volunteers, three of them men and five women. Sequencing of the libraries produced 2 x 150 bp reads on Illumina HiSeq 2000/2500, MiSeq or NextSeq. What the research found in general, with its limitations: For about 6 donors, the dominant CD3+CD56+NKG2C+ clonotypes were among the top 10 CD8+ clonotypes and accounted for roughly 1.0-7.5% of CD8+ T cells. Whether the expanded NKG2C-expressing T cell clones were specific for HCMV antigens was left unclear. Those dominant clonotypes were again the most abundant among CD3+CD56-NKG2C+ cells in a few donors, at roughly 25-65%.

To note about this clonotype: No antigen is known for it.

Data came from an Illumina HiSeq 2000. 5'RACE template switching, by which a universal primer site and unique molecular identifiers were added, was used to make TCR beta cDNA libraries. cDNA synthesis was primed from the TCR beta constant segment, followed by two successive PCR amplification steps. Per the source publication's procedure: MIGEC handled demultiplexing of the reads and grouping by UMI, while MiTCR was used to assemble and quantify clonotypes. Only TCR cDNA sequences supported by at least two reads were kept to exclude erroneous sequences. The tcR package was used for downstream repertoire analysis, and clonotypes were matched across fractions by CDR3 nucleotide sequence plus V segment. Antigen specificity was annotated against VDJdb with VDJmatch, allowing one amino acid substitution in CDR3. TCRdb reprocessed the reads, reporting each CDR3 protein sequence once and no DNA. These V and J calls derive from TCRdb rather than the authors' analysis. This specimen's table enumerates about 460,000 distinct CDR3 sequences. Jointly, the top ten make up about 1.5% of the sample.

The CDR3 measures 13 amino acids from cysteine to phenylalanine. DNA for this receptor is not on file. To determine HCMV serostatus, a commercial ELISA kit was used to detect HCMV-specific IgG in serum. Ficoll density gradient centrifugation was used to isolate peripheral blood mononuclear cells from blood. Sequenced input: blood T cells: a sorted CD56 or NKG2C T cell subset, CD4+ or CD8+ T cells, or bulk PBMC T cells (not recorded which). This sequence uses TRBV12-3 or TRBV12-4 and TRBJ1-6. The receptor comes from a woman aged 45-60 years in good health. Donor details come from another sample of the same person, matched by shared clones. CDR3 region: CASSVRDNSPLHF.